This T cell receptor beta chain derives from a study of T cell responses to AZD1222 COVID-19 vaccine. Study results and limitations: White British ancestry dominated among donors, who included more females, and clonal diversity was possibly underestimated.

This clone has only one observation. Its target is not known. TCRdb keeps only in-frame clones here, not all; method: immunoSEQ multiplex PCR. The data contain about 140,000 clones, roughly 90% of them seen just once; the ten biggest clones take up 1.9%. CDR3 length: 12 amino acids. V lost 4 bases to trimming and J lost 4 bases, with 8 bases between them. V usage is TRBV12-3 or TRBV12-4 and J usage is TRBJ2-7; D possibly uses TRBD1 or TRBD2 (5 bases each). This material consisted of peripheral blood, taken on day 0 of AZD1222 vaccination. This receptor was obtained from an adult in good health. The chain's CDR3 is CASSWGRYEQYF. In nucleotides, the CDR3 is TGTGCCAGCAGTTGGGGACGATACGAGCAGTACTTC.